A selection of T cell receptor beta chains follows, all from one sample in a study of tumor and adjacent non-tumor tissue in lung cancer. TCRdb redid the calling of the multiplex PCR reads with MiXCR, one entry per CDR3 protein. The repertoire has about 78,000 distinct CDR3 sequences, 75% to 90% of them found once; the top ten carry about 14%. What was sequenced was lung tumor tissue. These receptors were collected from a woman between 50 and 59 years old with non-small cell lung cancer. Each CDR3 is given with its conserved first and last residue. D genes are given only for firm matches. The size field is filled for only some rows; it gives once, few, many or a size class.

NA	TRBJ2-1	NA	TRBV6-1	TGTGCCTACAGCGCCGCGGGGCCTGTCAATGAGCAGTTCTTC	CAYSAAGPVNEQFF
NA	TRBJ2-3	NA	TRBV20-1	TGCAGTGCTAATCTGCGAGTGACAGAAACGCAGTATTTT	CSANLRVTETQYF
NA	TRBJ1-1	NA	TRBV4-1	TGCGCCAGCAGCCAAAATCGTTACAAGGCGAACACTGAAGCTTTATTT	CASSQNRYKANTEALF
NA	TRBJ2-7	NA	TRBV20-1	TGCAGTGCTACACCAATGCACAGGGAGAACGAGCAGTACTTC	CSATPMHRENEQYF
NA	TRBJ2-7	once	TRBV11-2	TGTACCAGCGGCTTAGATCCTCGAGACGAGCACTACTTC	CTSGLDPRDEHYF
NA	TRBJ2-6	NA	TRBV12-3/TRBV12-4	TGTGCCGGCAGTTTAGCGTACTCCTCTCCTCTGACTTTC	CAGSLAYSSPLTF
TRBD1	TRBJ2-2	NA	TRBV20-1	TGCAGTCCTAGAGATGCAGGGGGCACCGGTGAGCTGTTTTTT	CSPRDAGGTGELFF
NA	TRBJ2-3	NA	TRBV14	TGTGCCAGCAGCCGAGGCGGGCACCGAACGGGTGCTAGCACATATACGCAGTATTTT	CASSRGGHRTGASTYTQYF
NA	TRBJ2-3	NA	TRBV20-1	TGCAGTGCTGGAGGGGGGAGGCAGGGCGTTAGCACTGATACGCAGTATTTT	CSAGGGRQGVSTDTQYF
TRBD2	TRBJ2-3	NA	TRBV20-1	TGCAATGCGCATAGCGGGGCAGTAAATACGCAGTATTTT	CNAHSGAVNTQYF
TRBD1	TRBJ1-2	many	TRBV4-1	TGCGCCAGCAGCCAACCCCTACGTACGGACAGGGACTATGGCTACACCTTC	CASSQPLRTDRDYGYTF
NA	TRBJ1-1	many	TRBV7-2	TGTGCCAGCAGCCGACACCTACTGAACACTGAAGCTTTCTTT	CASSRHLLNTEAFF
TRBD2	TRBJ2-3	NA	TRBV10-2	TGTGCCAGCAGGACTAGCGCGTCTGGCACAGATACGCAGTATTTT	CASRTSASGTDTQYF
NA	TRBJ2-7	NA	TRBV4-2	TGTGCCAGCAGCCAAGATAAAAGTTCCTCGGCGTACGTGCAGTACTTC	CASSQDKSSSAYVQYF
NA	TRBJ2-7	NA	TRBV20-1	TGCAGTGCTCTGAGCCCGGGGATGGGGGCCTATGAGCAGTACTTC	CSALSPGMGAYEQYF
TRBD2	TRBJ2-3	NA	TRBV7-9	TGTGCCAGCAGCCAGACTAGCGGAGGTGCAGATGCGCAGTATTTT	CASSQTSGGADAQYF
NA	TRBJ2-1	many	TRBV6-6	TGTGCCAGCAGTGGAAGCGGGCAGATTTACAATGAGCAGTTCTTC	CASSGSGQIYNEQFF
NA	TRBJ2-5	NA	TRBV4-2	TGTGCCAGCAGCCAAATATCGAACAGGGGGGGAGTGACCCAGTACTTC	CASSQISNRGGVTQYF
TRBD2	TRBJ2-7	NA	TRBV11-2	TGTACTAGCAGACCAGCGGGAGTTGACGAGCAGTATTTC	CTSRPAGVDEQYF
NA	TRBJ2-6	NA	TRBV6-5	TGTGCCAGCAGGTATACAGGCTTCTCTGGGGCCAAGATCCTGACTTTC	CASRYTGFSGAKILTF
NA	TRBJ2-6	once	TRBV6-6	TGTGCCAGCAGTTACACAGGCGGACTCTCTGGGGCCAACGTCCTGACTTTC	CASSYTGGLSGANVLTF
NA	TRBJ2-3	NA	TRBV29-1	TGCAGCGTCGCCTCGGACGGAGTCTACACAGATACGCATAATTTT	CSVASDGVYTDTHNF
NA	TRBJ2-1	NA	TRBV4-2	TGTGCCAGCAGCCCGCCCACGACGGGGTACAATGAGCAGTTGTTC	CASSPPTTGYNEQLF
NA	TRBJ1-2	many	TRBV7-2	TGTGCCAGCAGTTCGTCCCGGGCGGGGCCATTAGGCTACACCTTC	CASSSSRAGPLGYTF
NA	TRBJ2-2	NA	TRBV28	TGTGCCATCCGAACGACGGGGACCGGGGAGCTGTTTTTT	CAIRTTGTGELFF
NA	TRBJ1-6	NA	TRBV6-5	TGTGCCCGCAGACTACAAGGGACCAATTCACCCCTCCAGTTT	CARRLQGTNSPLQF
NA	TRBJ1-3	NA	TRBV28	TGTGCCAGCAGTCAAGGCACATCCTCTCGAAACACCATATATTTT	CASSQGTSSRNTIYF
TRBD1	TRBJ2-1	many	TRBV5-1	TGCGCCAGCAGCTTGGGGGACAGGGAGAGGAATGAGCAGTTCTTC	CASSLGDRERNEQFF
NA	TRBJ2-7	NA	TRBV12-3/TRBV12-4	TGTGCCAGCAGTCCGCAGTACTGGCAGTACTTC	CASSPQYWQYF
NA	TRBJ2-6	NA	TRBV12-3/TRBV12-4	TGTACCAGCAGGGGGGGAACCCATGGGGCCAACGTCCTCACTTTC	CTSRGGTHGANVLTF
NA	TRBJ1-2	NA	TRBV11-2	TGTGCCAGCAGCCTAAAGGGGGGGCCCAACCATGGCTACATCTTC	CASSLKGGPNHGYIF
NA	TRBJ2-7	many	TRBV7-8	TGTGCCAGCAGCACCAGCACCCCCTACGAGCAGTACTTC	CASSTSTPYEQYF
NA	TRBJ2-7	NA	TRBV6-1	TGTGCTAGCAGACAGCACGAGCAGTACTTC	CASRQHEQYF
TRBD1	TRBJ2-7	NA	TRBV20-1	TGCGGTGCTAGAGATTTGGACAGGGGCTACGAGCAATACTTC	CGARDLDRGYEQYF
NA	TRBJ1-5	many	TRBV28	TGTGCCAGCAGGGTAGGCAATCAGCCCCAGCATTTT	CASRVGNQPQHF
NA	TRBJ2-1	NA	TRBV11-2	TGTGCCAGCAGCTTAGGACAGGCCCCCTACAATGAGCAGTTCTTC	CASSLGQAPYNEQFF
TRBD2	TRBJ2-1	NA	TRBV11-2	TGTGTCAGCAGCTTAGAATCAGGACTAGCGGGAGTCGATGAGCAGTTCTTC	CVSSLESGLAGVDEQFF
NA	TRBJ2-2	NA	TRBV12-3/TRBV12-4	TGTGCCAGCAGTCCCAGGGGGCACACCGGGGGGCTGTTTTTC	CASSPRGHTGGLFF
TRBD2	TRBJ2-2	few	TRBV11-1	TGTATCAGCAGCTATCAGCGGGAGGGCACCGGGGAGCTGTTTTTT	CISSYQREGTGELFF
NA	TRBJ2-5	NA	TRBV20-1	TGCAGTGTAGGAATACAAGAGACCCAGTATTTC	CSVGIQETQYF
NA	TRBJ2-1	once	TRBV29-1	TGCAGCGTTGGGGGTGTGTGCAATGAGCAGTTCTTC	CSVGGVCNEQFF